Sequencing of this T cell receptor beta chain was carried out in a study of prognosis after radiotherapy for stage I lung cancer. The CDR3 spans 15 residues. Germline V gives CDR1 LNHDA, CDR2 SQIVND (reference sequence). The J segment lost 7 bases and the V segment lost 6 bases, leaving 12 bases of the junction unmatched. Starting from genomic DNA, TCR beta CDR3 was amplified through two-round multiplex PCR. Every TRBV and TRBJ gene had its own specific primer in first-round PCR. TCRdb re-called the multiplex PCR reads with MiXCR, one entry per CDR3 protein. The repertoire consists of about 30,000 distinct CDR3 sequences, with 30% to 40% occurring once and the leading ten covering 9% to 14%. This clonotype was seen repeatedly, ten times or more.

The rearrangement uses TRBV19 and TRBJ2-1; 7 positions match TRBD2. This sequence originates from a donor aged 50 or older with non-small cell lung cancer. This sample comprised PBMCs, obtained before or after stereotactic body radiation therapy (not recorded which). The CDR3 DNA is TGTGCCAGTAGATTAGGGACTAAAGTTTGGAATGAGCAGTTCTTC. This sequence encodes CASRLGTKVWNEQFF.